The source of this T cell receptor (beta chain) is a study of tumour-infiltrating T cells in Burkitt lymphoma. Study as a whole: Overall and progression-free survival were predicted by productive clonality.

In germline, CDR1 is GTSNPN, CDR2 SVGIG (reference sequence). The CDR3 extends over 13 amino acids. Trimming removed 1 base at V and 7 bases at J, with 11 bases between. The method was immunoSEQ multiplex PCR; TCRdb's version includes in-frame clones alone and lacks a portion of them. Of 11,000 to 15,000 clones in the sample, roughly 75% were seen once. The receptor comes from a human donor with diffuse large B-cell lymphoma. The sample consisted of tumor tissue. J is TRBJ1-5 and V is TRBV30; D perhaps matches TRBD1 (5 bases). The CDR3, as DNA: TGTGCCTGGAGTGCCAAGGGGAGCCAGCCCCAGCATTTT. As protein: CAWSAKGSQPQHF.